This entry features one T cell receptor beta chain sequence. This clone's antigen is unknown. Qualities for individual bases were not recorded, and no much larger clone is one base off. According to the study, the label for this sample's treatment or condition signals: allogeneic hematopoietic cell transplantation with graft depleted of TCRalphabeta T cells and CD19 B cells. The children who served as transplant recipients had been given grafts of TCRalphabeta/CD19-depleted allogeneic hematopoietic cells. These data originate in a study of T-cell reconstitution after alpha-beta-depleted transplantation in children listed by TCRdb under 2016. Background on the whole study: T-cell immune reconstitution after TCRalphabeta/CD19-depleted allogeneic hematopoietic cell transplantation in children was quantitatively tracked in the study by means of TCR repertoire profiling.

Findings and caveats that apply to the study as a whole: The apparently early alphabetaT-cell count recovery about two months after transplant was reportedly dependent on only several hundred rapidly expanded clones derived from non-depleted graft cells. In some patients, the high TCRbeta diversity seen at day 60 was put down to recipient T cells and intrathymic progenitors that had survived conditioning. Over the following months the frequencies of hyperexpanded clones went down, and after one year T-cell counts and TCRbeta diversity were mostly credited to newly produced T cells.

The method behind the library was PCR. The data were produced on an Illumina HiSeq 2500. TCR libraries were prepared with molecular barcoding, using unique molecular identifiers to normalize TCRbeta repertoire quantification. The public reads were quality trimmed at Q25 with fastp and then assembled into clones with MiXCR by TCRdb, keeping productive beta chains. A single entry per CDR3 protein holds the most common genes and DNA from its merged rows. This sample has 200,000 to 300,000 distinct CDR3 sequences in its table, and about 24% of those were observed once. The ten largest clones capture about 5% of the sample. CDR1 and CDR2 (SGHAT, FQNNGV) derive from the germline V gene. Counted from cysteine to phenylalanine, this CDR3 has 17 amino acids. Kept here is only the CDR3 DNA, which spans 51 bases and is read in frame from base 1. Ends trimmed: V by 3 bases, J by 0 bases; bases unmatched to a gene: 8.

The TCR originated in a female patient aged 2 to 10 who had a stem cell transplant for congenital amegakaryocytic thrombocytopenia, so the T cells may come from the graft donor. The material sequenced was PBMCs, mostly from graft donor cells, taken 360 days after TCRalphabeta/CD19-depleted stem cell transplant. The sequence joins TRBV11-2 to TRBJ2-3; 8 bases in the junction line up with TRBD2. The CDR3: CASSFGRSGKSTDTQYF. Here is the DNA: TGTGCCAGCAGCTTTGGCCGTAGCGGGAAGAGCACAGATACGCAGTATTTT.